Below are 11 T cell receptor beta chains sequenced from a single sample in a study of a mutant IDH1 vaccine in newly diagnosed glioma (dated by TCRdb to the early 2020s). Library preparation used the immunoSEQ multiplex PCR assay. TCRdb stores this immuneACCESS table with in-frame sequences only. Part of the clones is absent; in the studies checked, under half of the shortfall reflects unresolved V genes, and no reason is known for the rest. This sample lists 68,000 or so clones; about four fifths were detected once. 10% to 15% of the sample is taken by the ten largest. No cognate antigen is known for these TCRs. The time point label corresponds to: week 35, safety follow-up. Each vaccine dose, consisting of 300 ug of a 20-mer mutant IDH1 peptide in Montanide, was administered subcutaneously with topical imiquimod. Sequencing used PBMCs, obtained from a glioma patient whose treatment included an IDH1 peptide vaccine. These receptors came from a man between 18 and 29 years old with glioma.

In regard to this clone: One end of the junction varies from germline; a read error may be responsible. The chain couples TRBV27 to TRBJ1-6; perhaps TRBD1 as D (6 bases). Germline V gene lookup returns CDR1 MNHEY and CDR2 SMNVEV (reference sequence). This CDR3 comprises 15 residues. The chain's CDR3 is CASSLSRGGYSPLHF. CDR3 coding DNA: TGTGCCAGCAGTTTATCGAGGGGGGGTTATTCCCCCCTCCACTTT.

The chain couples TRBV5-3 to TRBJ2-7, with D tentatively TRBD2 (6 bases). TRBV5-3 is an ORF, and what it does is uncertain. V was trimmed by 4 bases and J by 4 bases, leaving 18 bases between them. This CDR3 region has 15 residues. The CDR3, as DNA: TGTGCCAGAAGCACCCCACTAGCTTTTGAGTACGAGCAGTACTTC. It encodes CARSTPLAFEYEQYF.

The chain links TRBV28 to TRBJ1-2; D is ambiguous. The CDR3 is made up of 13 amino acids. V was pared by 3 bases and J by 4 bases, with 9 bases between. CDR1 is MDHEN, CDR2 SYDVKM, per germline. CDR3 DNA sequence: TGTGCCAGCAGTTTTGGATTAGGCTATGGCTACACCTTC. Protein product: CASSFGLGYGYTF.

The genes are TRBV28 and TRBJ2-3; TRBD2 matches 8 bases. Per the germline V gene, CDR1 is MDHEN and CDR2 is SYDVKM. With V trimmed by 4 bases and J by 5 bases, 5 bases remained unmatched. The CDR3 runs to 14 residues. The CDR3 protein is CASSSAGAKDTQYF. CDR3 nucleotides: TGTGCCAGCAGTTCAGCGGGAGCGAAAGATACGCAGTATTTT. Complete variable domain (other parts from reference TRBV28 and TRBJ2-3): DVKVTQSSRYLVKRTGEKVFLECVQDMDHENMFWYRQDPGLGLRLIYFSYDVKMKEKGDIPEGYSVSREKKERFSLILESASTNQTSMYLCASSSAGAKDTQYFGPGTRLTVL.

The V call is TRBV6-5, the J call TRBJ1-5; D is perhaps TRBD1 (5 bases). The CDR3 has 16 residues. The V end was cut by 4 bases, the J end by 6 bases, with 19 bases between. Germline V lookup: CDR1 MNHEY, CDR2 SVGAGI. The CDR3 reads CASSSITQGGTQPQHF. The CDR3 nucleotides are TGTGCCAGCAGTTCGATTACCCAGGGAGGGACTCAGCCCCAGCATTTT.

The chain recombines TRBV6-5 with TRBJ2-2; 8 bases align to TRBD1. The germline CDR1 and CDR2 sequences are MNHEY and SVGAGI. This CDR3 contains 13 residues. Trimming removed 5 bases from V and 13 bases from J; junction bases left unmatched: 9. This CDR3 is CASSERQGRLLFF. The DNA for the CDR3 is TGTGCCAGCAGTGAACGACAGGGGAGGTTGCTGTTTTTT.

The rearrangement joins TRBV27 to TRBJ2-7; D gene ambiguous. The CDR3 has 13 residues. Trimming took off 4 bases at V and 2 bases at J, with 9 bases between the two ends. The germline V gene has CDR1 MNHEY and CDR2 SMNVEV (reference sequence). The CDR3 DNA reads TGTGCCAGCAGTTGGAATAAAGCCTACGAGCAGTACTTC. Translated, it gives CASSWNKAYEQYF.

V gene TRBV21-1 combines with J gene TRBJ1-5. TRBV21-1 is given as a pseudogene. The CDR3 is made up of 14 amino acids. The CDR3 DNA sequence: TGTGCCAGCAGCAAAGAGGGATTCAATCAGCCCCAGCATTTT. It yields the protein CASSKEGFNQPQHF.

The rearrangement uses TRBV7-2 and TRBJ2-3, with 9 bases that match TRBD2. The CDR3 sequence is 16 residues long. Per germline, CDR1 SGHTA and CDR2 FQGNSA. J was trimmed by 5 bases and V by 0 bases; bases with no gene match: 6. The CDR3 loop reads CASSLAGAGGKDTQYF. CDR3 in DNA: TGTGCCAGCAGCTTAGCGGGGGCGGGGGGGAAAGATACGCAGTATTTT.

CDR3 residues: CASSDRENTEAFF. DNA for the CDR3: TGTGCCAGCAGTGACAGGGAGAACACTGAAGCTTTCTTT. This chain connects TRBV6-1 to TRBJ1-1; D is perhaps TRBD1 (5 bases). Germline CDR1 and CDR2: MNHNS and SASEGT. The CDR3 is 13 residues long. The germline V and J ends were trimmed by 3 bases and 1 base, with 6 bases remaining between them.

The J gene is TRBJ2-7, the V gene TRBV6-1; D may be TRBD2 (5 bases). This CDR3 spans 15 amino acids. Trimming removed 2 bases from V and 5 bases from J, with 16 bases in between. From germline, CDR1 is MNHNS and CDR2 SASEGT. CDR3 loop: CASSENRGWRNEQYF. The CDR3 nucleotides are TGTGCCAGCAGTGAAAACCGGGGATGGAGAAACGAGCAGTACTTC.